The 14 T cell receptor beta chains presented below share a single source sample, sequenced in a study of blood T cell repertoires in COVID-19. The table came from immunoSEQ multiplex PCR; TCRdb's copy has only in-frame clones and leaves some out. The repertoire holds 95,000 to 120,000 clones, over 75% seen once, with less than 8.5% in the top ten. Sequences were obtained from peripheral blood. The receptors stem from a woman between 65 and 79 years old who had recovered from COVID-19.

This chain links TRBV5-4 with TRBJ2-2, with TRBD2 identical over 9 bases. V lost 7 bases and J lost 1; bases outside the gene matches: 2. In germline, CDR1 is SGHNT, CDR2 YYREEE (reference sequence). CDR3 length: 14 residues. In DNA, the CDR3 is TGTGCCAGCGGAGCGGGAGGGAACACCGGGGAGCTGTTTTTT. This sequence encodes CASGAGGNTGELFF.

In nucleotides, the CDR3 is TGTGCCAGCAGCTCCCCCACTAGCGGGGAGACCCAGTACTTC. Translation gives CASSSPTSGETQYF. The chain is built from TRBV28 and TRBJ2-5; 9 bases fit TRBD2. Germline lookup yields CDR1 MDHEN and CDR2 SYDVKM. J gave up 5 bases and V 6 bases, and 7 bases lay outside the gene matches. The CDR3 is 14 residues long.

V and J are TRBV10-1 and TRBJ1-5; TRBD1 matches 8 bases. The V gene end was trimmed by 10 bases and the J gene end by 6 bases; junction bases not matched to a gene: 14. CDR3 size: 15 residues. Germline V lookup: CDR1 WNHNN, CDR2 SYGVQD (reference sequence). CDR3 protein: CATDPQGAPRQPQHF. The CDR3 DNA follows: TGCGCCACCGACCCCCAGGGGGCGCCCCGTCAGCCCCAGCATTTT.

The gene calls are TRBV10-3 and TRBJ2-3; D gene ambiguous. V lost 5 bases and J 2 bases, leaving 14 bases between the germline ends. There are 15 residues in the CDR3. CDR1 and CDR2 (germline): ENHRY, SYGVKD. CDR3 protein: CAISYAAGNTDTQYF. The DNA of the CDR3 is TGTGCCATCAGTTACGCTGCCGGTAACACAGATACGCAGTATTTT.

The rearrangement uses TRBV15 and TRBJ2-5; the match to TRBD1 covers 8 bases. The CDR3 contains 17 residues. V lost 0 bases and J lost 3; bases outside the gene matches: 9. Germline loops: CDR1 LNHNV, CDR2 YYDKDF (reference sequence). The DNA of the CDR3 is TGTGCCACCAGCAGAGATCGGTCCAGGGGGCTTGAAGAGACCCAGTACTTC. It is translated as CATSRDRSRGLEETQYF. The variable domain in full, completed from reference TRBV15 and TRBJ2-5, reads DAMVIQNPRYQVTQFGKPVTLSCSQTLNHNVMYWYQQKSSQAPKLLFHYYDKDFNNEADTPDNFQSRRPNTSFCFLDIRSPGLGDTAMYLCATSRDRSRGLEETQYFGPGTRLLVL.

CDR3 bases: TGTGCCAGCAGATTAAACCCTGGACAGGGGCAGGAAAAACTGTTTTTT. Protein: CASRLNPGQGQEKLFF. The chain uses TRBV7-9 and TRBJ1-4; 9 nucleotides align to TRBD1. This CDR3 has 16 residues. Germline V gene lookup returns CDR1 SEHNR and CDR2 FQNEAQ (reference sequence). J was trimmed by 8 bases and V by 6 bases; bases with no gene match: 13.

J is TRBJ2-3 and V is TRBV7-2; tentatively, D is TRBD1 (6 bases). This CDR3 has 14 residues. Germline V lookup: CDR1 SGHTA, CDR2 FQGNSA. V gave up 1 base and J gave up 1 base, with 6 bases separating them. The CDR3 nucleotides are TGTGCCAGCAGCTTAGGGACAGGCACAGATACGCAGTATTTT. The encoded protein is CASSLGTGTDTQYF.

This chain connects TRBV5-6 to TRBJ2-3; the match to TRBD2 covers 10 bases. The CDR3 has 16 residues. CDR1 and CDR2 from the germline V gene are SGHDT and YYEEEE. The ends lost 0 bases at V and 2 bases at J; junction bases unmatched: 3. The CDR3 nucleotides are TGTGCCAGCAGCTTGGGGCTAGCGGGAGCCACAGATACGCAGTATTTT. It specifies CASSLGLAGATDTQYF.

The V call is TRBV7-2, the J call TRBJ2-3, with D perhaps matching TRBD1 (6 bases). Per the germline V gene, CDR1 is SGHTA and CDR2 is FQGNSA. CDR3 size: 13 residues. The V and J ends lost 10 bases and 0 bases respectively, with 11 bases between them. The CDR3 DNA sequence: TGTGCCACCCGACAGGTTAGCACAGATACGCAGTATTTT. Its translation: CATRQVSTDTQYF.

The chain combines TRBV10-3 with TRBJ2-3, with D tentatively TRBD2 (5 bases). Deletions cut 1 base from V and 2 bases from J, with 13 bases between. CDR3 length: 16 amino acids. Per germline, CDR1 ENHRY and CDR2 SYGVKD. CDR3 protein: CAISEWRPPLTDTQYF. CDR3 nucleotides: TGTGCCATCAGTGAGTGGAGGCCTCCCCTCACAGATACGCAGTATTTT.

The V and J genes are TRBV13 and TRBJ2-3; 11 nucleotides agree with TRBD2. This CDR3 region has 16 residues. Germline assignment: CDR1 PRHDT and CDR2 FYEKMQ (reference sequence). The ends lost 5 bases at V and 0 bases at J; junction bases unmatched: 4. CDR3 loop: CASSAGTSGSTDTQYF. Written as DNA, the CDR3 is TGTGCCAGCAGCGCGGGGACTAGCGGTAGCACAGATACGCAGTATTTT.

The J gene is TRBJ2-5, the V gene TRBV6-5; D possibly corresponds to TRBD1 (6 bases). The germline CDR1 and CDR2 sequences are MNHEY and SVGAGI. Trimming left V 7 bases short and J 2 bases short, with 17 bases between. This CDR3 has 15 amino acids. The DNA of the CDR3 is TGTGCCAGCACTCTAATGGTACAGGGTCAAGAGACCCAGTACTTC. Translation gives CASTLMVQGQETQYF.

The chain uses TRBV9 and TRBJ1-2, with no clear D. CDR1 and CDR2 from the germline V gene are SGDLS and YYNGEE. The CDR3 totals 16 residues. V was cut by 3 bases and J by 1 base, with 16 bases left in between. The CDR3: CASSGRGGLINYGYTF. The CDR3 bases are TGTGCCAGCAGCGGTCGGGGAGGCCTTATTAACTATGGCTACACCTTC.

CDR3 sequence: CASSLGAGYTEAFF. The CDR3 DNA sequence: TGTGCCAGCAGCTTAGGAGCAGGGTACACTGAAGCTTTCTTT. The rearrangement uses TRBV7-2 and TRBJ1-1; weak D call: TRBD1 (5 bases). CDR1 SGHTA and CDR2 FQGNSA come from the germline V gene. The CDR3 has 14 amino acids. The germline V and J ends were trimmed by 1 base and 3 bases, with 9 bases remaining between them.